This entry lists 4 T cell receptor beta chains sequenced from one sample in a study of TIL therapy for anti-PD-1-resistant metastatic lung cancer. Time point described: pre-treatment sample, taken before nivolumab and TIL therapy. Tumor tissue came from excised metastases, mostly pleural nodules or supraclavicular lymph nodes. Sequencing used immunoSEQ v3. Generated by immunoSEQ multiplex PCR, the TCRdb table keeps only in-frame clones and is missing some. The sample gives approximately 92,000 clones, 55% to 75% of which show up once; approximately 11% is in the top ten. The source material was tumor tissue, sampled at baseline. The receptors derive from a person between 25 and 79 years old with non-small cell lung cancer.

The chain is built from TRBV28 and TRBJ2-5, with D maybe TRBD2 (5 bases). V lost 7 bases to trimming and J lost 2 bases, with 14 bases between them. This CDR3 is built from 14 residues. Germline CDR1 is MDHEN and CDR2 is SYDVKM. The CDR3 DNA is TGTGCCAGCATCCCCGGGGAAGTTCAAGAGACCCAGTACTTC. Encoded protein: CASIPGEVQETQYF.

The chain has TRBV5-1 and TRBJ2-3, with D maybe TRBD2 (5 bases). The CDR3 runs 14 residues. V was pared by 0 bases and J by 2 bases, with 7 bases between. Germline values: CDR1 SGHRS, CDR2 YFSETQ. The CDR3 reads CASSLVGVTDTQYF. The CDR3, as DNA: TGCGCCAGCAGCTTGGTCGGGGTCACAGATACGCAGTATTTT.

This clone was detected once. This sample also contains other DNA sequences that code for the same CDR3. The genes are TRBV9 and TRBJ2-3; D uncertain. V lost 0 bases and J 0 bases, leaving 2 bases between the germline ends. This CDR3 spans 13 amino acids. Germline V CDR1 and CDR2: SGDLS, YYNGEE. The CDR3 DNA follows: TGTGCCAGCAGCGTAGTGAGCACAGATACGCAGTATTTT. Its translation is CASSVVSTDTQYF. Drawing the rest from reference TRBV9 and TRBJ2-3, the complete variable domain is DSGVTQTPKHLITATGQRVTLRCSPRSGDLSVYWYQQSLDQGLQFLIQYYNGEERAKGNILERFSAQQFPDLHSELNLSSLELGDSALYFCASSVVSTDTQYFGPGTRLTVL.

The rearrangement links TRBV5-6 to TRBJ2-2; possibly TRBD1 for D (6 bases). Per germline, CDR1 SGHDT and CDR2 YYEEEE. This CDR3 comprises 15 residues. V lost 4 bases and J 1 base, leaving 11 bases between the germline ends. Written as DNA, the CDR3 is TGTGCCAGCAGCCTACCGGGACAGAACACCGGGGAGCTGTTTTTT. This gives the protein CASSLPGQNTGELFF.